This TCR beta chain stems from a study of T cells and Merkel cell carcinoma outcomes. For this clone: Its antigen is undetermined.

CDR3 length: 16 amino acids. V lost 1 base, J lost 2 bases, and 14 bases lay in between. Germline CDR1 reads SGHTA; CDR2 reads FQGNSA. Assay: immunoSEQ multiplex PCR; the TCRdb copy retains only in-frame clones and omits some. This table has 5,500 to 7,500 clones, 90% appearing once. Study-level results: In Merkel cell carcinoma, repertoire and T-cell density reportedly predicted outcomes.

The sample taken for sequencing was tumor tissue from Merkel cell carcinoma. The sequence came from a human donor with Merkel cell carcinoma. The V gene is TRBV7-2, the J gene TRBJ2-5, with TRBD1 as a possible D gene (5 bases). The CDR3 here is CASSLGNRNPQETQYF. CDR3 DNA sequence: TGTGCCAGCAGCTTAGGAAACAGGAACCCTCAAGAGACCCAGTACTTC.